The present entry profiles one TCR beta chain with its context. CDR1 and CDR2 from the germline V gene are SGHRS and YFSETQ. This CDR3 region has 14 residues. Trimming removed 2 bases at V and 8 bases at J, with 14 bases between. Sequencing was performed with immunoSEQ multiplex PCR; in TCRdb, only in-frame clones are kept and a portion is missing. The profile shows 25,000 to 30,000 clones, approximately 69% of them singletons. The record originates from a study of immune evolution from preneoplasia to lung adenocarcinoma. Across the study: HLA loss of heterozygosity: less than 9% AIS, over 12% MIA, over 30% ADC, none AAH.

Patients had resection in Japan or China between about 2014 and 2018. This sequence joins TRBV5-1 and TRBJ2-1; D uncertain. The sequencing input was FFPE invasive lung adenocarcinoma tissue. This receptor was identified in a person in their sixties or seventies with invasive lung adenocarcinoma. Some clones in this sample may be carry-over from other donors' samples. The CDR3, as DNA: TGCGCCAGCAGCTTCGTTGGTGGTGGGGATGAGCAGTTCTTC. This translates into CASSFVGGGDEQFF.